This T cell receptor beta chain was identified in a study of shared clonotypes between healthy human individuals. TCRdb keeps only in-frame clones here, not all; method: immunoSEQ multiplex PCR. Seen here are some 1.4 million clones, around 97% observed once, and the top ten hold roughly 1.2%. There are 17 residues in the CDR3. Germline CDR1 SGHTA, CDR2 FQGNSA. Germline trimming cut 6 bases from V and 5 bases from J; bases unmatched to any gene: 16. This TCR was recovered from a man younger than 40 in good health. Material for sequencing was naive CD4+ T cells sorted from blood. The subset is: CD45RA+ positively selected. V and J are TRBV7-2 and TRBJ2-5, with 9 bases fitting TRBD1. CDR3: CASSQKSGTGISETQYF. CDR3 nucleotide sequence: TGTGCCAGCAGTCAAAAGTCCGGGACAGGGATTTCGGAGACCCAGTACTTC.